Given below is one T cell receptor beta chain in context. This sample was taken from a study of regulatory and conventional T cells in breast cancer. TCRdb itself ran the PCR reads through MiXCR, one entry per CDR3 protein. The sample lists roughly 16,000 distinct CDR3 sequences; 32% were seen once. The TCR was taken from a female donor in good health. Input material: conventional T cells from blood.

In DNA, the CDR3 is TGTGCCAGTGAGGGGGCTAACTATGGCTACACCTTC. Protein: CASEGANYGYTF. The chain uses TRBV6-2 or TRBV6-3 and TRBJ1-2; D might be TRBD1 (6 bases). Trimming cost V 9 bases and J 0 bases, with 8 bases left between them. CDR3 length: 12 amino acids. Germline V gene sequence: CDR1 MNHEY, CDR2 SVGEGT.